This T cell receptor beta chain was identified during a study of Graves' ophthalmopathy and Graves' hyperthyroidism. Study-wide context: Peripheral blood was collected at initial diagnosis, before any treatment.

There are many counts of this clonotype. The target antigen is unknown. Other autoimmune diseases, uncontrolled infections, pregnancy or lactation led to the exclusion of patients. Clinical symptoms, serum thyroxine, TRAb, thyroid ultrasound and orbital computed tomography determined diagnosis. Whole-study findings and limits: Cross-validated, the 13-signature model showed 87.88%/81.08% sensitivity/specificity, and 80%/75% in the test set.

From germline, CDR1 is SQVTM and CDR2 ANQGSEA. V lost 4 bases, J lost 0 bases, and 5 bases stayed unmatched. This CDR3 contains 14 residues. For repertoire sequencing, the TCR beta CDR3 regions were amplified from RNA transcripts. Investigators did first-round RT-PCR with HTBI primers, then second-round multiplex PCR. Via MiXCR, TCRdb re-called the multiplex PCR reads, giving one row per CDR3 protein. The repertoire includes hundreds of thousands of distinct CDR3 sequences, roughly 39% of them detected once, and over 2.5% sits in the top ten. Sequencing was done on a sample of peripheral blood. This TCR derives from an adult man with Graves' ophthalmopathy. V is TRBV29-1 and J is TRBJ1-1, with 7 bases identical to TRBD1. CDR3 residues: CSVGWDRLNTEAFF. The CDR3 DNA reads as TGCAGCGTTGGGTGGGACAGATTGAACACTGAAGCTTTCTTT.